These 7 T cell receptor beta chains came from one sample sequenced in a study of blood T cell repertoires in COVID-19. Here immunoSEQ multiplex PCR was the method, and the copy in TCRdb shows in-frame clones only, minus some. This sample has about 210,000 clones, with 80% to 85% found just once. Sequenced input: PBMCs or T cells enriched from blood (not recorded which). The source of these receptors is a woman between 45 and 60 years old with acute COVID-19.

For the CDR3, the DNA is TGCGCCAGCAGGCAGAGAGGCGGGAGTGTGGCCGGGGAGCTGTTTTTT. This sequence encodes CASRQRGGSVAGELFF. The chain links TRBV5-1 to TRBJ2-2; TRBD2 agrees at 7 bases. There are 16 residues in the CDR3. Losses at the gene ends were 5 bases for V and 6 bases for J; bases not matched to a gene: 13. CDR1 SGHRS and CDR2 YFSETQ come from the germline V gene.

The J gene is TRBJ1-3, the V gene TRBV4-2; maybe TRBD1 (6 bases). Trimming removed 0 bases from V and 0 bases from J, with 18 bases in between. The germline CDR1 and CDR2 sequences are LGHNA and YNFKEQ. The CDR3 is 19 amino acids. In DNA, the CDR3 is TGTGCCAGCAGCCAAGAGGCGATGGGGGGGGCCCCCTCTGGAAACACCATATATTTT. This codes for CASSQEAMGGAPSGNTIYF.

V and J are TRBV2 and TRBJ1-6, with D tentatively TRBD1 (6 bases). The CDR3 runs 12 residues. The V end lost 7 bases, the J end lost 13 bases, and 14 bases lay between the germline ends. The V gene's germline CDR1 is SNHLY and CDR2 FYNNEI. This chain's CDR3 is CASKTGTSPLHF. CDR3 nucleotides: TGTGCCAGCAAAACAGGGACCTCGCCCCTCCACTTT.

The chain uses TRBV27 and TRBJ2-5, with 7 bases identical to TRBD1. This CDR3 is 15 amino acids long. V was clipped by 8 bases and J by 2 bases; unmatched bases: 11. Germline assignment: CDR1 MNHEY and CDR2 SMNVEV (reference sequence). CDR3 sequence: CASSTFRDSQETQYF. CDR3 in DNA: TGTGCCAGCTCAACTTTCCGGGACAGTCAAGAGACCCAGTACTTC.

V usage is TRBV27 and J usage is TRBJ2-3; 9 nucleotides match TRBD2. Germline V lookup: CDR1 MNHEY, CDR2 SMNVEV (reference sequence). The junction had 6 bases not matched to a gene; V was cut back by 6 bases and J by 2 bases. CDR3 size: 15 residues. The DNA of the CDR3 is TGTGCCAGCAGAGCAAGCGGGGGGAACACAGATACGCAGTATTTT. This encodes CASRASGGNTDTQYF.

This sequence joins TRBV10-3 and TRBJ2-5; a possible D gene is TRBD1 (6 bases). The CDR3 has 14 amino acids. Trimming shortened V by 10 bases and J by 1 base, and 16 bases separated the two germline ends. CDR1 ENHRY and CDR2 SYGVKD come from the germline V gene. Here the CDR3 DNA reads TGTGCCACCTCACGAGGGGACATCCAAGAGACCCAGTACTTC. Amino acids: CATSRGDIQETQYF.

V usage is TRBV27 and J usage is TRBJ1-6, with 7 nucleotides matching TRBD1. CDR1 is MNHEY and CDR2 is SMNVEV in the germline V gene (reference sequence). The length of the CDR3 is 15 residues. J gave up 6 bases and V 5 bases, and 7 bases lay outside the gene matches. The CDR3 protein is CASSTKTGINSPLHF. In DNA, the CDR3 is TGTGCCAGCAGTACTAAGACAGGGATTAATTCACCCCTCCACTTT.